This is a list of T cell receptor beta chains from one sample in a study of blood T cells in healthy people across ages. In TCRdb, the 5' RACE reads were re-called with MiXCR into one record per CDR3 protein. This sample yields hundreds of thousands of distinct CDR3 sequences, of which about 21% are seen a single time; 3.5% to 4% belongs to the top ten. Sequences were obtained from blood. Receptors originate from a man aged 65 to 85 in good health. Each CDR3 is given without its conserved first and last residue.

V | CDR3
TRBV12-3/TRBV12-4 | ASSPGASGNQETQY
TRBV9 | ASSVDQSETQY
TRBV20-1 | SAGTVNTEAF
TRBV4-3 | ASSHADEQY
TRBV20-1 | SAPGISGNTIY
TRBV3-1 | ASSQALAGVGEQF
TRBV2 | ASSGRENGDTQY
TRBV6-5 | ASSYSLLNEQF
TRBV25-1 | AISQRGNLYNEQF
TRBV10-3 | AISASLADVGTQY
TRBV10-2 | ASSESGEQY
TRBV30 | AWSSGKNTEAF
TRBV27 | ASRKNMNTEAF
TRBV6-1 | ASSEHYGTDTQY
TRBV24-1 | ATSETGTRGSTGELF
TRBV2 | ASKNRGLETQY
TRBV3-1 | ASSQRGLNEKLF
TRBV20-1 | SAGVLRAGAGNTIY
TRBV25-1 | ASSDTGGITDTQY
TRBV19 | ASSPLGGWLTEAF
TRBV5-1 | ASSLLGAYNEQF
TRBV12-3/TRBV12-4 | ASSSQDGNQPQH